These 25 T cell receptor beta chains were sequenced from one sample in a study of HIV-infected patients and healthy controls. TCRdb passed the 5' RACE reads through MiXCR, listing each CDR3 protein once. The sample yields roughly 18,000 distinct CDR3 sequences, about 19% seen once. Sequencing input: CD8+ T cells from blood. These receptors all stem from a human donor in good health.

This clonotype showed up just a few times. This chain joins TRBV6-2 or TRBV6-3 and TRBJ1-5, with unresolved D. The CDR3 contains 14 residues. V lost 2 bases and J 3 bases, leaving 8 bases between the germline ends. Germline V gene sequence: CDR1 MNHEY, CDR2 SVGEGT. This CDR3 reads CASSYRVFNQPQHF. CDR3 coding DNA: TGTGCCAGCAGTTACCGGGTATTCAATCAGCCCCAGCATTTT.

Only a few counts were recorded for this clonotype. The chain joins TRBV29-1 to TRBJ1-4, with D unclear. The length of the CDR3 is 14 residues. V lost 0 bases to trimming and J lost 5 bases, with 10 bases between them. Germline V gene data show CDR1 as SQVTM and CDR2 as ANQGSEA. CDR3: CSVEDPEWNEKLFF. The CDR3 nucleotides read TGCAGCGTTGAAGATCCGGAATGGAATGAAAAACTGTTTTTT.

This clonotype is medium-sized in the sample. The chain joins TRBV5-1 to TRBJ1-2, with D uncertain. Germline loops: CDR1 SGHRS, CDR2 YFSETQ. Trimming stripped 0 bases from V and 3 bases from J, with 9 bases between. The CDR3 totals 14 residues. CDR3: CASSLASTDYGYTF. The CDR3 DNA sequence: TGCGCCAGCAGCTTGGCGTCAACCGACTATGGCTACACCTTC.

This clonotype was seen ten or more times. The chain links TRBV20-1 to TRBJ1-2, with TRBD1 as a possible D gene (6 bases). The CDR3 totals 10 residues. The V gene lost 6 bases and the J gene lost 8 bases, with 10 bases spanning the gap. CDR1 and CDR2 from the germline V gene are DFQATT and SNEGSKA (reference sequence). CDR3 protein: CSAYTGGYTF. The DNA for the CDR3 is TGCAGTGCATACACAGGGGGCTACACCTTC.

This clonotype was found many times. The J gene is TRBJ1-5, the V gene TRBV6-1; D gene ambiguous. Germline loops: CDR1 MNHNS, CDR2 SASEGT. V lost 4 bases and J lost 4, with 8 bases in between. The CDR3 extends over 13 amino acids. CDR3 loop: CASSGLVNQPQHF. The CDR3 coding sequence is TGTGCCAGCAGTGGGCTAGTGAATCAGCCCCAGCATTTT.

V usage is TRBV7-9 and J usage is TRBJ1-2; D is unclear. CDR1 SEHNR and CDR2 FQNEAQ come from the germline V gene (reference sequence). Trimming cost V 5 bases and J 0 bases, with 4 bases left between them. The CDR3 runs 12 residues. The CDR3 region is CASSNSNYGYTF. Written as DNA, the CDR3 is TGTGCCAGCAGCAATTCTAACTATGGCTACACCTTC.

This clonotype was observed many times. This CDR3 reads CSARDVRGFVDTQYF. In DNA form, the CDR3 reads TGCAGTGCTAGAGATGTTCGCGGGTTCGTAGATACGCAGTATTTT. The chain joins TRBV20-1 to TRBJ2-3; TRBD2 is a possible D gene (5 bases). V was clipped by 0 bases and J by 5 bases, with 15 bases between them. Germline V gene data show CDR1 as DFQATT and CDR2 as SNEGSKA (reference sequence). The CDR3 is made up of 15 amino acids.

A few counts support this clonotype. This rearrangement joins TRBV27 to TRBJ2-7; TRBD1 agrees at 7 bases. CDR3 size: 13 residues. CDR1 and CDR2 from the germline V gene are MNHEY and SMNVEV (reference sequence). The ends lost 6 bases at V and 1 base at J; junction bases unmatched: 3. DNA for the CDR3: TGTGCCAGCAGCCACAGGGGTTCCTACGAGCAGTACTTC. This encodes CASSHRGSYEQYF.

This sequence joins TRBV6-5 and TRBJ2-1; tentative D call: TRBD2 (7 bases). Germline-derived CDR1 and CDR2 are MNHEY and SVGAGI. The CDR3 is 15 residues long. V lost 6 bases to trimming and J lost 6 bases, with 18 bases between them. CDR3 residues: CASRERGGLGNEQFF. CDR3 nucleotides: TGTGCCAGCAGGGAGAGGGGGGGCCTCGGCAATGAGCAGTTCTTC.

J is TRBJ1-2 and V is TRBV5-6; D is unclear. The CDR3 has 16 residues. Trimming left V 4 bases short and J 4 bases short, with 20 bases between. Germline CDR1 reads SGHDT; CDR2 reads YYEEEE. The CDR3, as DNA: TGTGCCAGCAGCATAAGAGCACGAATAGATGGCTATGGCTACACCTTC. The encoded protein is CASSIRARIDGYGYTF.

The sample holds many counts of this clonotype. This sequence joins TRBV13 and TRBJ2-5; D is undetermined. Trimming left V 2 bases short and J 2 bases short, with 9 bases between. CDR1 and CDR2 (germline): PRHDT, FYEKMQ (reference sequence). CDR3 size: 14 residues. DNA of the CDR3: TGTGCCAGCAGCTTACCGGCAGAACAAGAGACCCAGTACTTC. It yields the protein CASSLPAEQETQYF.

This clonotype has a count of ten or more. This chain links TRBV5-1 with TRBJ2-7; 12 bases are a match to TRBD2. The CDR3 covers 15 residues. CDR1 SGHRS and CDR2 YFSETQ come from the germline V gene. The J segment lost 4 bases and the V segment lost 5 bases, leaving 7 bases of the junction unmatched. Here the CDR3 reads CASRYGLAGIYEQYF. CDR3 coding DNA: TGCGCCAGCAGATACGGACTAGCGGGAATATACGAGCAGTACTTC.

The J gene is TRBJ1-6, the V gene TRBV6-1; tentative D call: TRBD1 (6 bases). Per germline, CDR1 MNHNS and CDR2 SASEGT. Trimming took off 1 base at V and 7 bases at J, with 14 bases between the two ends. This CDR3 region has 16 residues. The CDR3 DNA follows: TGTGCCAGCAGTGAAGTCGCAGGGGCGGGAAATTCACCCCTCCACTTT. Protein sequence: CASSEVAGAGNSPLHF.

The rearrangement links TRBV27 to TRBJ1-1; a possible D gene is TRBD1 (5 bases). The germline V gene has CDR1 MNHEY and CDR2 SMNVEV (reference sequence). The V end lost 5 bases, the J end lost 7 bases, and 17 bases lay between the germline ends. The CDR3 runs to 14 residues. CDR3 protein: CASSPRDQIFEAFF. Here the CDR3 DNA reads TGTGCCAGCAGTCCCCGGGACCAAATATTTGAAGCTTTCTTT.

The chain is built from TRBV12-3 or TRBV12-4 and TRBJ1-3; D unresolved. The CDR3 is 15 residues long. V was pared by 5 bases and J by 0 bases, with 11 bases between. CDR3 nucleotides: TGTGCCAGCAGTCTTACCACCTACTCTGGAAACACCATATATTTT. This sequence encodes CASSLTTYSGNTIYF.

This clonotype appeared many times. The chain recombines TRBV4-1 with TRBJ1-2, with TRBD1 as a possible D gene (5 bases). The V and J ends lost 7 bases and 4 bases respectively, with 19 bases between them. Germline V gene data show CDR1 as MGHRA and CDR2 as YSYEKL. This CDR3 region has 15 residues. CDR3 nucleotides: TGCGCCAGCACCCTAAATCAAGACAGCTCCTATGGCTACACCTTC. This translates into CASTLNQDSSYGYTF.

The CDR3 DNA sequence: TGCGCCAGCAGAGCGGCCGGGGGGATCGGAAACACCATATATTTT. Translating gives CASRAAGGIGNTIYF. The rearrangement joins TRBV5-1 to TRBJ1-3; D possibly corresponds to TRBD1 (5 bases). Germline V gives CDR1 SGHRS, CDR2 YFSETQ. Trimming shortened V by 5 bases and J by 4 bases, and 16 bases separated the two germline ends. The CDR3 runs 15 residues. Together with reference TRBV5-1 and TRBJ1-3, the CDR3 gives the full variable domain: KAGVTQTPRYLIKTRGQQVTLSCSPISGHRSVSWYQQTPGQGLQFLFEYFSETQRNKGNFPGRFSGRQFSNSRSEMNVSTLELGDSALYLCASRAAGGIGNTIYFGEGSWLTVV.

The gene calls are TRBV11-2 and TRBJ2-1; no reliable D call. V dropped 5 bases and J dropped 8 bases, with 7 bases sitting between them. CDR1 and CDR2 from the germline V gene are SGHAT and FQNNGV. The CDR3 is made up of 11 amino acids. The CDR3 sequence: CASSPGYEQFF. DNA for the CDR3: TGTGCCAGCAGCCCCGGCTATGAGCAGTTCTTC. The variable domain in full, with the rest retrieved from reference TRBV11-2 and TRBJ2-1, is EAGVAQSPRYKIIEKRQSVAFWCNPISGHATLYWYQQILGQGPKLLIQFQNNGVVDDSQLPKDRFSAERLKGVDSTLKIQPAKLEDSAVYLCASSPGYEQFFGPGTRLTVL.

V usage is TRBV4-1 and J usage is TRBJ1-2; tentatively, D is TRBD1 (5 bases). The CDR3 runs 15 residues. The germline V gene encodes CDR1 MGHRA and CDR2 YSYEKL. Trimming took off 2 bases at V and 4 bases at J, with 14 bases between the two ends. The CDR3 is CASSQPGTVVYGYTF. The DNA of the CDR3 is TGCGCCAGCAGCCAACCCGGGACGGTGGTCTATGGCTACACCTTC.

The chain couples TRBV29-1 to TRBJ2-2, with D tentatively TRBD2 (6 bases). V dropped 8 bases and J dropped 2 bases, with 12 bases sitting between them. Germline loops: CDR1 SQVTM, CDR2 ANQGSEA. This CDR3 has 13 amino acids. The CDR3 is CSKRDLNTGELFF. In DNA, the CDR3 is TGCAGCAAAAGGGACTTAAACACCGGGGAGCTGTTTTTT.

This clonotype occurred a few times. The rearrangement uses TRBV9 and TRBJ1-3; 7 bases match TRBD1. The CDR3 is 16 residues long. J lost 2 bases, V lost 3 bases, and 8 bases had no gene match. From germline, CDR1 is SGDLS and CDR2 YYNGEE. The DNA for the CDR3 is TGTGCCAGCAGCGCGTTCGACAGGGACGCTGGAAACACCATATATTTT. Protein sequence: CASSAFDRDAGNTIYF.

This clonotype was found a few times. The CDR3 sequence is CASSPGDTQYF. For the CDR3, the DNA is TGTGCCAGCAGCCCCGGGGATACGCAGTATTTT. The rearrangement uses TRBV12-3 or TRBV12-4 and TRBJ2-3; D is uncertain. V was trimmed by 6 bases and J by 6 bases, leaving 7 bases between them. This CDR3 has 11 residues.

This clonotype was counted between two and nine times. V is TRBV4-1 and J is TRBJ1-5; D is perhaps TRBD1 (5 bases). Germline lookup yields CDR1 MGHRA and CDR2 YSYEKL. V dropped 2 bases and J dropped 4 bases, with 12 bases sitting between them. The CDR3 covers 15 residues. CDR3 in amino acids: CASSQITGSNQPQHF. In nucleotides, the CDR3 is TGCGCCAGCAGCCAAATAACAGGATCTAATCAGCCCCAGCATTTT.

At least ten counts were recorded for this clonotype. This chain uses TRBV5-5 with TRBJ1-2; 9 bases line up with TRBD1. The germline V gene has CDR1 SGHKS and CDR2 YYEKEE (reference sequence). The CDR3 is 14 residues long. V was pared by 2 bases and J by 8 bases, with 7 bases of the junction left unmatched. The CDR3 sequence is CASSLGTGLGGYTF. For the CDR3, the DNA is TGTGCCAGCAGCTTAGGGACAGGGTTGGGCGGCTACACCTTC.

This clonotype was picked up many times. The rearrangement joins TRBV18 to TRBJ1-1; D is unresolved. The germline V and J ends were trimmed by 3 bases and 0 bases, with 17 bases remaining between them. Per the germline V gene, CDR1 is KGHSH and CDR2 is LQKENI. The CDR3 runs 17 residues. In DNA, the CDR3 is TGTGCCAGCTCACCCCCCGGGTCGGCGCGAATGAACACTGAAGCTTTCTTT. It translates to CASSPPGSARMNTEAFF.